Presented here are 9 T cell receptor beta chains from one specimen sequenced in a study of cytomegalovirus exposure and HLA in healthy donors. Both 60 Vbeta primers and 13 Jbeta primers went into the PCR. Libraries were prepared by immunoSEQ multiplex PCR; TCRdb keeps only in-frame clonotypes and omits some of them. The sample lists about 170,000 clones, around 76% occurring once. The sample consisted of PBMCs. These receptor sequences come from a female donor in good health and CMV-seronegative.

Here the CDR3 DNA reads TGTGCCAGCAGTGGGACAGGGTCCCCCGAGACCCAGTACTTC. Amino acids: CASSGTGSPETQYF. The rearrangement joins TRBV2 to TRBJ2-5; TRBD1 matches 8 bases. Trimming cost V 4 bases and J 5 bases; bases outside gene matches: 6. Germline V gene sequence: CDR1 SNHLY, CDR2 FYNNEI. The CDR3 is 14 residues long.

The chain is built from TRBV11-2 and TRBJ2-2; TRBD2 aligns across 8 bases. V lost 0 bases to trimming and J lost 2 bases; unmatched junction nucleotides: 2. The CDR3 runs to 16 residues. From germline, CDR1 is SGHAT and CDR2 FQNNGV. CDR3 DNA: TGTGCCAGCAGCTTAGACAGCGGGAGCAACACCGGGGAGCTGTTTTTT. This sequence encodes CASSLDSGSNTGELFF.

This CDR3 reads CASSQDNTEAFF. In DNA, the CDR3 is TGTGCCAGCAGCCAGGATAACACTGAAGCTTTCTTT. The chain combines TRBV7-2 with TRBJ1-1; D not resolved. Trimming shortened V by 5 bases and J by 2 bases, and 6 bases separated the two germline ends. The CDR3 totals 12 residues. Germline assignment: CDR1 SGHTA and CDR2 FQGNSA.

On this clone: The sample has other DNA sequences that encode this CDR3 too. The chain couples TRBV5-1 to TRBJ2-5, with TRBD2 matching 12 bases. V shed 2 bases, J shed 2 bases, and the junction held 1 base outside the gene matches. This CDR3 is built from 15 residues. Germline values: CDR1 SGHRS, CDR2 YFSETQ. The CDR3 DNA follows: TGCGCCAGCAGCTTCCTAGCGGGAGGGCAAGAGACCCAGTACTTC. Its translation: CASSFLAGGQETQYF.

V and J are TRBV2 and TRBJ2-2; no clear D gene. V lost 1 base and J 1 base, leaving 4 bases between the germline ends. Germline lookup yields CDR1 SNHLY and CDR2 FYNNEI. This CDR3 has 14 amino acids. Here the CDR3 DNA reads TGTGCCAGCAGTGAAGATCGGAACACCGGGGAGCTGTTTTTT. This translates into CASSEDRNTGELFF. Full variable domain (remainder filled in from reference TRBV2 and TRBJ2-2): EPEVTQTPSHQVTQMGQEVILRCVPISNHLYFYWYRQILGQKVEFLVSFYNNEISEKSEIFDDQFSVERPDGSNFTLKIRSTKLEDSAMYFCASSEDRNTGELFFGEGSRLTVL.

The rearrangement joins TRBV5-5 to TRBJ1-2; 7 nucleotides match TRBD1. After removal of 4 bases from V and 4 bases from J, the junction contained 10 bases not matched to a gene. The CDR3 runs 15 residues. Germline lookup yields CDR1 SGHKS and CDR2 YYEKEE (reference sequence). In DNA form, the CDR3 reads TGTGCCAGCAGCCCAGACCCGGGACAGTTCTATGGCTACACCTTC. It translates to CASSPDPGQFYGYTF.

The chain links TRBV25-1 to TRBJ1-3; TRBD1 is a possible D gene (5 bases). This CDR3 has 14 amino acids. V lost 6 bases, J lost 4 bases, and 13 bases lay in between. CDR1 and CDR2 from the germline V gene are MGHDK and SYGVNS. The CDR3 DNA sequence: TGTGCCAGCAGAGAAAGGGGCTCCGGAAACACCATATATTTT. Residues: CASRERGSGNTIYF.

Comments on this clone: This same CDR3 is encoded by further DNA sequences in the sample. This chain joins TRBV6-1 and TRBJ2-7, with 8 positions matching TRBD2. V lost 3 bases to trimming and J lost 3 bases; unmatched junction nucleotides: 1. The CDR3 is 13 amino acids. Per the germline V gene, CDR1 is MNHNS and CDR2 is SASEGT. The CDR3 bases are TGTGCCAGCAGTGAGAGCGGGAGCTACGAGCAGTACTTC. Amino acid sequence: CASSESGSYEQYF.

V and J are TRBV5-1 and TRBJ2-5, with D perhaps matching TRBD2 (6 bases). Germline CDR1 and CDR2: SGHRS and YFSETQ. The CDR3 extends over 16 amino acids. The V end lost 2 bases, the J end lost 6 bases, and 20 bases lay between the germline ends. CDR3 protein: CASSFGSGGEGQTQYF. CDR3 nucleotide sequence: TGCGCCAGCAGCTTCGGCTCGGGCGGGGAAGGACAGACCCAGTACTTC.